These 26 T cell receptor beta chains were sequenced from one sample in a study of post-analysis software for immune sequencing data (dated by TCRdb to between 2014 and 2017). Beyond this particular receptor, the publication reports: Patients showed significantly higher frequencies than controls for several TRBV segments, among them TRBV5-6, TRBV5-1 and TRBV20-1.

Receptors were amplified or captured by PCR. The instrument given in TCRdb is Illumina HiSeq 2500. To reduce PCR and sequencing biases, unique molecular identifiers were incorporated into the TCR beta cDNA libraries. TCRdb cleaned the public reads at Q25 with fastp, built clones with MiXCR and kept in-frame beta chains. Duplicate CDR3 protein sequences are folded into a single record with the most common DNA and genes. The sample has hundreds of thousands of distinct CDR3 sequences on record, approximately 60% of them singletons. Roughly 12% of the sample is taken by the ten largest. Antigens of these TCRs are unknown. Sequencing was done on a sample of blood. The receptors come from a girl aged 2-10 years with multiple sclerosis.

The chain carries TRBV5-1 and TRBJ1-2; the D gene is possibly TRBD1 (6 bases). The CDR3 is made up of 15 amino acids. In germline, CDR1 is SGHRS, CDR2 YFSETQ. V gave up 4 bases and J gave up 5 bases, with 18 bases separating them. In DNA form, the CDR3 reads TGCGCCAGCAGCCCGAAACAGGGTTATCTGTATGGCTACACCTTC. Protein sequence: CASSPKQGYLYGYTF.

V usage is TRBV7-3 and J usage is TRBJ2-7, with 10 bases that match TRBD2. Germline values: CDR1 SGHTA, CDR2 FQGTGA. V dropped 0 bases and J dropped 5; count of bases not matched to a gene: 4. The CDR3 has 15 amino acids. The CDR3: CASSLTPSGSHEQYF. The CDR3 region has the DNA TGTGCCAGCAGCTTAACGCCTAGCGGGAGCCACGAGCAGTACTTC.

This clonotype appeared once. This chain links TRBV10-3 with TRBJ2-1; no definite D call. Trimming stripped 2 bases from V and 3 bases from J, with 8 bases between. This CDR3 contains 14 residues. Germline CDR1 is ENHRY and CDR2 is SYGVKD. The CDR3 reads CAISEPGSYNEQFF. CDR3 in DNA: TGTGCCATCAGTGAGCCGGGTAGCTACAATGAGCAGTTCTTC.

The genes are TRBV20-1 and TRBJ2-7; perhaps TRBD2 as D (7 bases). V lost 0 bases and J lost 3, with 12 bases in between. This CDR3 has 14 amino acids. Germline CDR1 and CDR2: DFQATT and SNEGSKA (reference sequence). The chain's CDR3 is CSAREGGPDYEQYF. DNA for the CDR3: TGCAGTGCTAGAGAGGGGGGGCCGGACTACGAGCAGTACTTC.

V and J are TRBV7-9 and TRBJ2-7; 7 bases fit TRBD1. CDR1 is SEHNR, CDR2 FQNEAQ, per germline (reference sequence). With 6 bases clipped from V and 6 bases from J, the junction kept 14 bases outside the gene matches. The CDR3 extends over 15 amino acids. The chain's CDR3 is CASSLPRQGLTEQYF. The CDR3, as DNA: TGTGCCAGCAGTCTGCCCCGACAGGGTCTAACCGAGCAGTACTTC.

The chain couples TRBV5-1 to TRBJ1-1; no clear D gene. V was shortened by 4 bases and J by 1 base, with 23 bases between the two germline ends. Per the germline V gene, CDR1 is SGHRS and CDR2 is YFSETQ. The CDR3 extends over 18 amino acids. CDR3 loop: CASSVTHTMTRPNTEAFF. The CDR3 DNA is TGCGCCAGCAGCGTAACACACACGATGACAAGGCCGAACACTGAAGCTTTCTTT.

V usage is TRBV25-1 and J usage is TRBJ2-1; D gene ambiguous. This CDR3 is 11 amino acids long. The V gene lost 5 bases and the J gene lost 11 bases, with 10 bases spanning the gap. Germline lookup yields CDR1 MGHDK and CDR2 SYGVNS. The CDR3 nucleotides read TGTGCCAGCAGTAGCCTCGATCAGCAGTTCTTC. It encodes CASSSLDQQFF.

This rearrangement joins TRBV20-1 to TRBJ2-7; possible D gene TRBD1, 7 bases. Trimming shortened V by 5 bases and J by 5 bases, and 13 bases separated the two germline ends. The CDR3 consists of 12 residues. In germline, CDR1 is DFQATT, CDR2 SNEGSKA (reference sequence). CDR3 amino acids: CSAGLQGNEQYF. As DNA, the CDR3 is TGCAGTGCTGGACTACAGGGGAACGAGCAGTACTTC.

The CDR3 nucleotides are TGTGCCAGCTCACCAATCGGAACGGCCTACAATGAGCAGTTCTTC. Amino acids: CASSPIGTAYNEQFF. The genes are TRBV18 and TRBJ2-1; D is undetermined. Trimming stripped 2 bases from V and 2 bases from J, with 10 bases between. This CDR3 comprises 15 residues. CDR1 is KGHSH and CDR2 is LQKENI in the germline V gene.

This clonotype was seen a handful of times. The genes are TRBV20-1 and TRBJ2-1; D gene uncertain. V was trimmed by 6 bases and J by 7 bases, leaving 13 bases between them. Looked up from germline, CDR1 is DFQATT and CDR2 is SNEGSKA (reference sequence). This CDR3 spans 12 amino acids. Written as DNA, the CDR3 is TGCAGTGCCCTGGACGGTTCTAATGAGCAGTTCTTC. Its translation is CSALDGSNEQFF.

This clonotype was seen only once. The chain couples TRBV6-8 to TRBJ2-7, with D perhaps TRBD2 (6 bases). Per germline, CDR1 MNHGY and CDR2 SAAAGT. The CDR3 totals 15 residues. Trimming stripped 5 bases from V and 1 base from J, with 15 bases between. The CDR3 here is CASSGDWATSYEQYF. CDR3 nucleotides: TGTGCCAGCAGTGGGGACTGGGCGACATCCTACGAGCAGTACTTC.

This CDR3 reads CSARARGQGVRDTQYF. For the CDR3, the DNA is TGCAGTGCTAGAGCGCGAGGACAGGGGGTCCGAGATACGCAGTATTTT. This chain links TRBV20-1 with TRBJ2-3; 10 nucleotides agree with TRBD1. J lost 5 bases, V lost 1 base, and 9 bases had no gene match. The CDR3 length is 16 residues. Germline loops: CDR1 DFQATT, CDR2 SNEGSKA (reference sequence).

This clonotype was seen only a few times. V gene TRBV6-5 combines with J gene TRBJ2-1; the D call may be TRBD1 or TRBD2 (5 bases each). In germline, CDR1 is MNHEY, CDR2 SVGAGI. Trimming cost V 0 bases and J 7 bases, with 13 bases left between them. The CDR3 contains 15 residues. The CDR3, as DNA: TGTGCCAGCAGTTACTCTCCGGGGCTGGGGAATGAGCAGTTCTTC. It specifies CASSYSPGLGNEQFF.

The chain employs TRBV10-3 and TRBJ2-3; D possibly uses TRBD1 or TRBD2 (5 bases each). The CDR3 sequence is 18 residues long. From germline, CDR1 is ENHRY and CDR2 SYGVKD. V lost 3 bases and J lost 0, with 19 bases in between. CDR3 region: CAISDFLEGRPSTDTQYF. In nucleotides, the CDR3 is TGTGCCATCAGTGATTTCCTAGAGGGGAGACCTAGCACAGATACGCAGTATTTT.

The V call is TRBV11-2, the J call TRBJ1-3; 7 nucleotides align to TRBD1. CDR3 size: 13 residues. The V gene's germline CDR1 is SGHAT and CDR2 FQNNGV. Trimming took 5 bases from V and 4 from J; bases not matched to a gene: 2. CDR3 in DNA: TGTGCCAGCAGCCGGGACAGCGGAAACACCATATATTTT. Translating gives CASSRDSGNTIYF.

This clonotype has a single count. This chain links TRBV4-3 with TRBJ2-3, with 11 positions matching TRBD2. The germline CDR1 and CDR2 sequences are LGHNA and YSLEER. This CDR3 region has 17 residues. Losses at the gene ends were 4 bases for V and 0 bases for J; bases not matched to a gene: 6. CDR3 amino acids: CASSLSSGGASTDTQYF. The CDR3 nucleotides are TGCGCCAGCAGCCTCAGTAGCGGGGGGGCCAGCACAGATACGCAGTATTTT.

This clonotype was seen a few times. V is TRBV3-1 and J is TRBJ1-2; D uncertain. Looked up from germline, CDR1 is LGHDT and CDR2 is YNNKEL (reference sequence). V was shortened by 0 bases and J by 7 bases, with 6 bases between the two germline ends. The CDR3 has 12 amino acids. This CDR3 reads CASSQDEGGYTF. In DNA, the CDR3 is TGTGCCAGCAGCCAAGATGAAGGTGGCTACACCTTC.

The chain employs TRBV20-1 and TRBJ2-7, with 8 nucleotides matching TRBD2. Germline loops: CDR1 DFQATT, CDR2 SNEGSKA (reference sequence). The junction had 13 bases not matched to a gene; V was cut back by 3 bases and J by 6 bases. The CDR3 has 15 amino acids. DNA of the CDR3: TGCAGTGCTAGTGGGATTAGCGGGAAGAGCGCCGAGCAGTACTTC. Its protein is CSASGISGKSAEQYF.

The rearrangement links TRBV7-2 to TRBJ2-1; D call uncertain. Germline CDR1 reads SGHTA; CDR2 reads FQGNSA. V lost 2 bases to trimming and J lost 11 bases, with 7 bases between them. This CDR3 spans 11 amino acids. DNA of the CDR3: TGTGCCAGCAGCTTACCCCTTAAGCAGTTCTTC. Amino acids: CASSLPLKQFF.

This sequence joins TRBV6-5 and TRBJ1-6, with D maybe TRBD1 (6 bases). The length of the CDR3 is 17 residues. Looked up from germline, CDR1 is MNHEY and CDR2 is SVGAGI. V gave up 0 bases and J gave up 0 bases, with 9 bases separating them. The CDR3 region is CASSYSSDSSYNSPLHF. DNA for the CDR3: TGTGCCAGCAGTTACTCGTCGGACAGCTCCTATAATTCACCCCTCCACTTT.

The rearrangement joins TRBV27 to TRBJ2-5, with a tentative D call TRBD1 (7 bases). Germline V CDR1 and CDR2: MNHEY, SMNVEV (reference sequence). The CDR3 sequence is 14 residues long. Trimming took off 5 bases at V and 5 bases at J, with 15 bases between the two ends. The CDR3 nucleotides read TGTGCCAGCAGTCCGAGACCAGGGGGGGAGACCCAGTACTTC. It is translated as CASSPRPGGETQYF.

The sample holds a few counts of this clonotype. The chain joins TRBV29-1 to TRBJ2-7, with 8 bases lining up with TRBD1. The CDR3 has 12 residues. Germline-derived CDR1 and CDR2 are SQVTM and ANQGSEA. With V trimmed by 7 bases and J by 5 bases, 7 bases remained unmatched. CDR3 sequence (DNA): TGCAGCGCCACGGACAGGGATCACGAGCAGTACTTC. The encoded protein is CSATDRDHEQYF.

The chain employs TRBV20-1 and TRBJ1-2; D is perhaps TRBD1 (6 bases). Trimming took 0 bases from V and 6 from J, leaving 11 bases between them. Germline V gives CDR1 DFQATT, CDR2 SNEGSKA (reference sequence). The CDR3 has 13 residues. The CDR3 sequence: CSARDPQGHGYTF. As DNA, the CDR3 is TGCAGTGCTAGAGATCCACAGGGCCATGGCTACACCTTC.

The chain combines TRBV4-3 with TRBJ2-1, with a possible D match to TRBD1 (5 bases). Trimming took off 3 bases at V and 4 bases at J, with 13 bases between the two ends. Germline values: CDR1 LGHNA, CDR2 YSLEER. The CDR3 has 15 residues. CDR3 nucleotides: TGCGCCAGCAGCCATGAAATCGACAGTTACAATGAGCAGTTCTTC. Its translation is CASSHEIDSYNEQFF.

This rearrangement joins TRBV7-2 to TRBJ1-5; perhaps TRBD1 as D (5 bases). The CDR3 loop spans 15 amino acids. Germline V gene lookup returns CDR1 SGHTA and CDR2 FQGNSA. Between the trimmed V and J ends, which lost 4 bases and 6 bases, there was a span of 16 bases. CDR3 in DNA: TGTGCCAGCAGCTCCGGGGGAGGGGAGGGTCAGCCCCAGCATTTT. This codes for CASSSGGGEGQPQHF.

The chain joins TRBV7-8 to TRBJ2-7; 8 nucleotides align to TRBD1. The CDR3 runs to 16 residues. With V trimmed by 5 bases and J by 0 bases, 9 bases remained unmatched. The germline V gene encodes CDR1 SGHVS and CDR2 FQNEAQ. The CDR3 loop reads CASSRLGQGSSYEQYF. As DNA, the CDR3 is TGTGCCAGCAGCCGACTTGGACAGGGTTCCTCCTACGAGCAGTACTTC.